This TCR beta chain was observed in a study of cytomegalovirus exposure and HLA in healthy donors. Broader study findings: Reportedly, TCR beta sequences accurately predicted HLA-A and HLA-B alleles in most subjects. Per a prior analysis, the majority of TCR beta V segments were productive roughly 90% or roughly 30% of the time. It was likely that a cluster of highly shared sequence variants was a sequencing artifact.

Primers: 60 Vbeta forward and 13 Jbeta reverse. TCRdb's copy holds only in-frame clones and misses some; the assay was immunoSEQ multiplex PCR. The sample holds roughly 100,000 clones, about 80% seen once. Germline CDR1 reads SGDLS; CDR2 reads YYNGEE. The CDR3 length is 14 residues. V was trimmed by 4 bases and J by 0 bases, leaving 11 bases between them. Remarks on this clone: Its target is unknown.

The sample taken for sequencing was PBMCs. The chain is built from TRBV9 and TRBJ2-7; D might be TRBD1 (5 bases). The origin of this receptor is a man aged 40-50 years in good health and CMV-seronegative. CDR3 in amino acids: CASSQGAISYEQYF. The CDR3 DNA reads as TGTGCCAGCAGCCAGGGTGCTATCTCCTACGAGCAGTACTTC.